Below are 31 T cell receptor beta chains sequenced from a single sample in a study of blood T cell repertoires in COVID-19. Sequencing used immunoSEQ multiplex PCR; TCRdb keeps in-frame clones, though not all of them. Among under 70,000 clones listed, about 90% were seen once. The sample comprised peripheral blood. These receptors all stem from a man aged 55 to 70 with active COVID-19.

The chain combines TRBV7-6 with TRBJ2-2; 10 bases fit TRBD2. Germline V gives CDR1 SGHVS, CDR2 FNYEAQ. V lost 5 bases, J lost 1 base, and 10 bases stayed unmatched. CDR3 length equals 18 residues. The CDR3 nucleotides read TGTGCCAGCAGCCCGCTCCGGCCTAGCGGGGGGAACACCGGGGAGCTGTTTTTT. As protein: CASSPLRPSGGNTGELFF.

V usage is TRBV28 and J usage is TRBJ2-7; TRBD2 aligns across 11 bases. This CDR3 is 16 amino acids long. Trimming removed 5 bases from V and 3 bases from J; junction bases left unmatched: 9. CDR1 and CDR2 from the germline V gene are MDHEN and SYDVKM. The CDR3 reads CASSPPTSGRHYEQYF. The CDR3 bases are TGTGCCAGCAGTCCCCCTACTAGCGGGAGACACTACGAGCAGTACTTC.

This rearrangement joins TRBV11-2 to TRBJ2-3; 8 bases match TRBD1. The CDR3 covers 14 residues. V was pared by 7 bases and J by 4 bases, with 7 bases of the junction left unmatched. CDR1 and CDR2 from the germline V gene are SGHAT and FQNNGV. The CDR3 here is CASTRTGRSDTQYF. The CDR3 DNA reads TGTGCCAGCACAAGGACAGGGCGGTCAGATACGCAGTATTTT.

The chain combines TRBV12-3 or TRBV12-4 with TRBJ1-1; 8 bases match TRBD1. The CDR3 loop spans 13 amino acids. The V and J ends lost 5 bases and 5 bases, in that order; junction bases with no gene match: 4. For the CDR3, the DNA is TGTGCCAGCAGTCGGACAGGGAGGACTGAAGCTTTCTTT. Residues: CASSRTGRTEAFF.

This chain links TRBV18 with TRBJ2-7, with 10 positions matching TRBD2. The germline gives CDR1 KGHSH, CDR2 LQKENI. With V trimmed by 3 bases and J by 6 bases, 8 bases remained unmatched. CDR3 length: 15 residues. In nucleotides, the CDR3 is TGTGCCAGCTCACCGTGGGCTAGCGGGAGTGTCGAGCAGTACTTC. Its protein is CASSPWASGSVEQYF.

The CDR3 here is CASSLEGLRETQYF. The CDR3 region has the DNA TGTGCCAGCAGCTTGGAGGGACTAAGAGAGACCCAGTACTTC. The genes are TRBV5-4 and TRBJ2-5, with 7 bases identical to TRBD2. The J segment lost 4 bases and the V segment lost 0 bases, leaving 3 bases of the junction unmatched. This CDR3 comprises 14 residues. CDR1 is SGHNT and CDR2 is YYREEE in the germline V gene (reference sequence).

J is TRBJ2-5 and V is TRBV29-1; TRBD1 matches 9 bases. Per the germline V gene, CDR1 is SQVTM and CDR2 is ANQGSEA. V was clipped by 3 bases and J by 4 bases; unmatched bases: 6. CDR3 length: 14 amino acids. In DNA form, the CDR3 reads TGCAGCGTTGAGATGACAGGGGGTTCAGAGACCCAGTACTTC. Its protein product is CSVEMTGGSETQYF.

The gene calls are TRBV3-1 (or the pseudogene TRBV3-2) and TRBJ1-3; the D is unclear. The germline gives CDR1 LGHDT, CDR2 YNNKEL (reference sequence). V was trimmed by 3 bases and J by 3 bases, leaving 6 bases between them. The CDR3 has 13 amino acids. CDR3 DNA: TGTGCCAGCAGCCAGGGCCATGGAAACACCATATATTTT. Translation: CASSQGHGNTIYF.

This chain links TRBV19 with TRBJ1-3; D may be TRBD1 (5 bases). V shed 8 bases and J shed 3 bases, with 17 bases lying between them. Germline CDR1 reads LNHDA; CDR2 reads SQIVND (reference sequence). This CDR3 is 15 amino acids long. In DNA, the CDR3 is TGTGCCAGTGAATACGGGGGGAGCGGTGGAAACACCATATATTTT. This translates into CASEYGGSGGNTIYF.

This chain links TRBV29-1 with TRBJ1-1; 7 bases agree with TRBD1. Losses at the gene ends were 7 bases for V and 2 bases for J; bases not matched to a gene: 4. The length of the CDR3 is 12 residues. CDR1 is SQVTM, CDR2 ANQGSEA, per germline. The CDR3 is CSAGTANTEAFF. CDR3 bases: TGCAGCGCCGGGACAGCAAACACTGAAGCTTTCTTT.

V gene TRBV11-1 combines with J gene TRBJ1-1; 7 nucleotides agree with TRBD1. V was pared by 6 bases and J by 6 bases, with 10 bases of the junction left unmatched. Germline V gene sequence: CDR1 SGHAT, CDR2 FQDESV (reference sequence). The CDR3 contains 14 residues. This CDR3 is CASSSGTGDPEAFF. CDR3 nucleotide sequence: TGTGCCAGCAGTTCGGGAACAGGGGACCCTGAAGCTTTCTTT. The whole variable domain, filled in from reference TRBV11-1 and TRBJ1-1, reads EAEVAQSPRYKITEKSQAVAFWCDPISGHATLYWYRQILGQGPELLVQFQDESVVDDSQLPKDRFSAERLKGVDSTLKIQPAELGDSAMYLCASSSGTGDPEAFFGQGTRLTVV.

The V call is TRBV18, the J call TRBJ2-2, with TRBD2 matching 8 bases. The CDR3 spans 15 residues. Per germline, CDR1 KGHSH and CDR2 LQKENI. The J segment lost 3 bases and the V segment lost 2 bases, leaving 2 bases of the junction unmatched. The CDR3 region has the DNA TGTGCCAGCTCACCAGCGGGGGGTTACACCGGGGAGCTGTTTTTT. Protein product: CASSPAGGYTGELFF.

This clone was recorded once. The rearrangement joins TRBV7-2 to TRBJ2-3; TRBD2 matches at 9 bases. Looked up from germline, CDR1 is SGHTA and CDR2 is FQGNSA. Trimming removed 5 bases from V and 8 bases from J; junction bases left unmatched: 11. CDR3 length: 15 amino acids. This chain's CDR3 is CASSQRGRGGRTQYF. The CDR3 DNA sequence: TGTGCCAGCAGCCAGCGGGGGCGGGGGGGCCGTACGCAGTATTTT.

This clone turned up a few times. The chain employs TRBV7-8 and TRBJ2-2; D possibly corresponds to TRBD1 (6 bases). CDR1 SGHVS and CDR2 FQNEAQ come from the germline V gene. V lost 7 bases and J lost 2, with 17 bases in between. This CDR3 is 16 amino acids long. CDR3 coding DNA: TGTGCCAGCAAGAAGAACAGGGAATCAAACACCGGGGAGCTGTTTTTT. This encodes CASKKNRESNTGELFF.

The genes are TRBV19 and TRBJ2-7; TRBD2 aligns across 14 bases. V lost 3 bases to trimming and J lost 2 bases; unmatched junction nucleotides: 3. CDR1 LNHDA and CDR2 SQIVND come from the germline V gene (reference sequence). The CDR3 spans 16 residues. CDR3 coding DNA: TGTGCCAGTAGTATCCAGACTAGCGGGGGGGCCTACGAGCAGTACTTC. Translating gives CASSIQTSGGAYEQYF.

The chain is built from TRBV30 and TRBJ2-5; possibly TRBD2 for D (5 bases). Trimming cost V 4 bases and J 6 bases, with 18 bases left between them. CDR1 GTSNPN and CDR2 SVGIG come from the germline V gene (reference sequence). This CDR3 contains 14 residues. The chain's CDR3 is CAWKDAGLKQTQYF. CDR3 sequence (DNA): TGTGCCTGGAAGGACGCGGGTCTCAAGCAGACCCAGTACTTC.

The rearrangement links TRBV3-1 (or the pseudogene TRBV3-2) to TRBJ2-2, with D maybe TRBD2 (6 bases). The CDR3 is made up of 12 amino acids. V was cut by 8 bases and J by 6 bases, with 10 bases left in between. Germline V CDR1 and CDR2: LGHDT, YNNKEL (reference sequence). The CDR3, as DNA: TGTGCCAGCGCCAGGAGGGCCGGGGAGCTGTTTTTT. As protein: CASARRAGELFF.

The V and J genes are TRBV12-5 and TRBJ2-1, with 11 bases matching TRBD2. V lost 0 bases to trimming and J lost 2 bases; unmatched junction nucleotides: 3. Germline V gene sequence: CDR1 LGHNT, CDR2 FRNRAP. The CDR3 spans 17 residues. The CDR3 DNA sequence: TGTGCTAGTGGTTTGGTACTAGCGGGAGTAACCTACAATGAGCAGTTCTTC. This gives the protein CASGLVLAGVTYNEQFF.

V gene TRBV9 combines with J gene TRBJ2-3, with TRBD2 as a possible D gene (5 bases). Per the germline V gene, CDR1 is SGDLS and CDR2 is YYNGEE. V was shortened by 4 bases and J by 0 bases, with 9 bases between the two germline ends. The CDR3 has 14 residues. CDR3 DNA sequence: TGTGCCAGCAGCCGCAGCGGTAGCACAGATACGCAGTATTTT. Its protein product is CASSRSGSTDTQYF. Using reference TRBV9 and TRBJ2-3 for the parts outside the CDR3, the full variable domain is DSGVTQTPKHLITATGQRVTLRCSPRSGDLSVYWYQQSLDQGLQFLIQYYNGEERAKGNILERFSAQQFPDLHSELNLSSLELGDSALYFCASSRSGSTDTQYFGPGTRLTVL.

The chain's CDR3 is CASSRDLAGGSEQYF. The DNA for the CDR3 is TGCGCCAGCAGCCGCGACCTAGCGGGGGGGAGTGAGCAGTACTTC. The chain is built from TRBV5-1 and TRBJ2-7; TRBD2 matches 12 bases. This CDR3 region has 15 residues. V lost 4 bases and J lost 7; bases outside the gene matches: 9. Germline V gives CDR1 SGHRS, CDR2 YFSETQ.

The gene calls are TRBV9 and TRBJ2-1, with 9 bases that match TRBD2. V lost 0 bases and J lost 9; bases outside the gene matches: 13. The CDR3 covers 17 residues. CDR1 and CDR2 from the germline V gene are SGDLS and YYNGEE. CDR3 residues: CASSVAGIAGAQSEQFF. DNA for the CDR3: TGTGCCAGCAGCGTAGCGGGGATAGCGGGAGCTCAGAGTGAGCAGTTCTTC.

The chain combines TRBV18 with TRBJ2-7; the match to TRBD1 covers 7 bases. Germline loops: CDR1 KGHSH, CDR2 LQKENI. V gave up 0 bases and J gave up 3 bases; unmatched junction bases: 5. The CDR3 sequence is 15 residues long. The CDR3, as DNA: TGTGCCAGCTCACCACCGCACAGGGGAGTCTACGAGCAGTACTTC. Its translation: CASSPPHRGVYEQYF.

The V and J genes are TRBV19 and TRBJ1-5; tentative D call: TRBD1 (6 bases). V lost 3 bases to trimming and J lost 5 bases, with 8 bases between them. The germline gives CDR1 LNHDA, CDR2 SQIVND (reference sequence). The CDR3 covers 13 residues. Here the CDR3 DNA reads TGTGCCAGTAGTATTGCAGGGGATCAGCCCCAGCATTTT. Its translation: CASSIAGDQPQHF.

The chain combines TRBV5-4 with TRBJ2-7, with D perhaps matching TRBD1 (6 bases). This CDR3 has 13 residues. The germline CDR1 and CDR2 sequences are SGHNT and YYREEE (reference sequence). Trimming cost V 4 bases and J 1 base, with 9 bases left between them. The DNA for the CDR3 is TGTGCCAGCAGCCAAGGACAGTCCTACGAGCAGTACTTC. This translates into CASSQGQSYEQYF.

The chain couples TRBV9 to TRBJ2-3, with unresolved D. The CDR3 runs 13 residues. Trimming removed 2 bases at V and 6 bases at J, with 10 bases between. Germline assignment: CDR1 SGDLS and CDR2 YYNGEE. This CDR3 reads CASSVYRADTQYF. CDR3 nucleotides: TGTGCCAGCAGCGTTTACCGAGCGGATACGCAGTATTTT.

This clone was seen more than once but under ten times. This rearrangement joins TRBV20-1 to TRBJ1-5, with TRBD1 matching 8 bases. J lost 3 bases, V lost 3 bases, and 7 bases had no gene match. The CDR3 runs 15 residues. Germline CDR1 and CDR2: DFQATT and SNEGSKA (reference sequence). The CDR3 region is CSASSGGATNQPQHF. In nucleotides, the CDR3 is TGCAGTGCTAGTTCAGGGGGCGCGACCAATCAGCCCCAGCATTTT.

The rearrangement joins TRBV7-6 to TRBJ1-5; 9 nucleotides match TRBD1. From germline, CDR1 is SGHVS and CDR2 FNYEAQ. This CDR3 contains 19 residues. V trimming: 2 bases; J trimming: 3 bases; junction bases outside the gene matches: 14. For the CDR3, the DNA is TGTGCCAGCAGCTTACCAACTTACAGGGGGCAGGGGTCCAATCAGCCCCAGCATTTT. This translates into CASSLPTYRGQGSNQPQHF. The variable domain in full, with the rest retrieved from reference TRBV7-6 and TRBJ1-5, is GAGVSQSPRYKVTKRGQDVALRCDPISGHVSLYWYRQALGQGPEFLTYFNYEAQQDKSGLPNDRFSAERPEGSISTLTIQRTEQRDSAMYRCASSLPTYRGQGSNQPQHFGDGTRLSIL.

The V and J genes are TRBV2 and TRBJ1-1; D gene unclear. Per germline, CDR1 SNHLY and CDR2 FYNNEI. Trimming took 4 bases from V and 2 from J, leaving 5 bases between them. This CDR3 region has 12 residues. The CDR3 spells CASSGANTEAFF. The CDR3 DNA is TGTGCCAGCAGTGGGGCTAACACTGAAGCTTTCTTT.

This clone was picked up one time. The V and J genes are TRBV12-3 or TRBV12-4 and TRBJ2-7; TRBD1 matches at 11 bases. The CDR3 contains 13 residues. Trimming took 5 bases from V and 6 from J; bases not matched to a gene: 3. The CDR3 region is CASSTGTGGEQYF. The CDR3 nucleotides are TGTGCCAGCAGTACCGGGACAGGGGGCGAGCAGTACTTC.

The rearrangement joins TRBV19 to TRBJ2-7, with 9 bases aligning to TRBD2. This CDR3 is 15 amino acids long. Germline CDR1 is LNHDA and CDR2 is SQIVND (reference sequence). Trimming took 1 base from V and 6 from J; bases not matched to a gene: 7. The CDR3 DNA is TGTGCCAGTAGTATAGGGGCGGGAGGGCCCCTCGAGCAGTACTTC. This codes for CASSIGAGGPLEQYF.

This chain connects TRBV29-1 to TRBJ1-1, with D possibly TRBD1 on 5 matching bases. The CDR3 contains 13 residues. The germline V gene encodes CDR1 SQVTM and CDR2 ANQGSEA. V gave up 2 bases and J gave up 10 bases, with 17 bases separating them. The CDR3 coding sequence is TGCAGCGTTGAAAGAAGAGGGGACTTTGGAGCTTTCTTT. It yields the protein CSVERRGDFGAFF.